This entry lists 32 T cell receptor beta chains sequenced from one sample in a study of blood T cells in healthy people across ages (dated by TCRdb to the mid-2010s). The library was obtained by 5' RACE. The data were produced on an Illumina HiSeq 2500. A second PCR of roughly 6 to 12 cycles was run with a J-beta primer mix and a sample-barcoded 5' primer. TCRdb handled the public reads itself, with Q25 trimming in fastp and clone calling in MiXCR, and kept productive beta chains. Identical CDR3 proteins give one entry, which carries the most common genes and DNA. The sample table shows over a million distinct CDR3 sequences, and around 59% are seen once. The top ten clonotypes cover 6.5% to 8.5% of the sample. Sequencing was done on a sample of blood. These receptors all stem from a man aged 18 to 30 in good health.

The genes are TRBV20-1 and TRBJ2-7, with D possibly matching TRBD2 (5 bases). Germline V gene data show CDR1 as DFQATT and CDR2 as SNEGSKA (reference sequence). V was shortened by 5 bases and J by 2 bases, with 13 bases between the two germline ends. The CDR3 contains 13 residues. CDR3 in DNA: TGCAGTGCTCTACGCAGCGGCACCTACGAGCAGTACTTC. This gives the protein CSALRSGTYEQYF.

This clonotype was observed a few times. CDR3 in DNA: TGCAGCGCCGCGGACGTCCCGAACTCTGGGGCCAACGTCCTGACTTTC. It codes for CSAADVPNSGANVLTF. V is TRBV29-1 and J is TRBJ2-6; D uncertain. This CDR3 has 16 amino acids. V lost 7 bases to trimming and J lost 0 bases, with 16 bases between them. Germline V gene data show CDR1 as SQVTM and CDR2 as ANQGSEA.

V usage is TRBV12-3 or TRBV12-4 and J usage is TRBJ2-1; 12 bases match TRBD2. V was pared by 8 bases and J by 8 bases, with 10 bases of the junction left unmatched. This CDR3 is built from 15 residues. The CDR3 DNA follows: TGTGCCAGCTACACTAGCGGGAGGCTTGGGGATGAGCAGTTCTTC. Its translation is CASYTSGRLGDEQFF.

This chain connects TRBV3-1 to TRBJ2-7, with D hard to call. The germline CDR1 and CDR2 sequences are LGHDT and YNNKEL (reference sequence). CDR3 length: 15 amino acids. Trimming pared 0 bases from V and 0 bases from J, leaving 9 bases between. The CDR3 reads CASSQEIVSSYEQYF. In DNA form, the CDR3 reads TGTGCCAGCAGCCAAGAGATAGTGAGCTCCTACGAGCAGTACTTC.

The chain has TRBV7-2 and TRBJ1-1; the match to TRBD1 covers 8 bases. CDR1 is SGHTA and CDR2 is FQGNSA in the germline V gene. The CDR3 is made up of 13 amino acids. The V and J ends lost 7 bases and 1 base, in that order; junction bases with no gene match: 2. The CDR3 sequence is CASMGQANTEAFF. CDR3 in DNA: TGTGCCAGCATGGGACAGGCGAACACTGAAGCTTTCTTT. Based on the CDR3 plus reference TRBV7-2 and TRBJ1-1, the full variable domain is GAGVSQSPSNKVTEKGKDVELRCDPISGHTALYWYRQSLGQGLEFLIYFQGNSAPDKSGLPSDRFSAERTGGSVSTLTIQRTQQEDSAVYLCASMGQANTEAFFGQGTRLTVV.

V is TRBV20-1 and J is TRBJ1-4; D is undetermined. Trimming left V 3 bases short and J 0 bases short, with 8 bases between. This CDR3 contains 14 residues. Germline V gene sequence: CDR1 DFQATT, CDR2 SNEGSKA (reference sequence). CDR3 residues: CSASPTATNEKLFF. The CDR3 DNA is TGCAGTGCTAGCCCGACGGCAACTAATGAAAAACTGTTTTTT.

This rearrangement joins TRBV4-3 to TRBJ2-3; no reliable D call. V was shortened by 0 bases and J by 3 bases, with 10 bases between the two germline ends. The CDR3 runs 15 residues. Germline V gene lookup returns CDR1 LGHNA and CDR2 YSLEER. CDR3: CASSQERIGTDTQYF. The CDR3 DNA reads as TGCGCCAGCAGCCAAGAGAGGATCGGAACAGATACGCAGTATTTT.

V gene TRBV24-1 combines with J gene TRBJ2-1; D is unclear. The CDR3 has 13 amino acids. The germline CDR1 and CDR2 sequences are KGHDR and SFDVKD. V was clipped by 10 bases and J by 0 bases, with 9 bases between them. This CDR3 reads CATSSGSYNEQFF. The CDR3 coding sequence is TGTGCCACATCCTCCGGCTCCTACAATGAGCAGTTCTTC.

A few counts support this clonotype. This chain uses TRBV7-9 with TRBJ2-1, with D perhaps TRBD1 (5 bases). V shed 4 bases and J shed 4 bases, with 14 bases lying between them. The CDR3 contains 15 residues. The germline gives CDR1 SEHNR, CDR2 FQNEAQ (reference sequence). CDR3 residues: CASSYVTDSYNEQFF. In DNA, the CDR3 is TGTGCCAGCAGCTATGTGACAGACAGTTACAATGAGCAGTTCTTC.

The rearrangement links TRBV20-1 to TRBJ2-4, with unresolved D. The last part of the DNA fits TRBJ2-7 better; the J call may be wrong. The length of the CDR3 is 14 residues. CDR1 is DFQATT and CDR2 is SNEGSKA in the germline V gene (reference sequence). CDR3 DNA: TGCAGTGCTAGAGATGCGAACACCAACTACGAGCAGTACTTC. It translates to CSARDANTNYEQYF.

The CDR3 reads CATSRDPSGRFTDTQYF. CDR3 DNA: TGTGCCACCAGCAGAGATCCCAGCGGGAGGTTCACAGATACGCAGTATTTT. This chain links TRBV15 with TRBJ2-3, with TRBD2 identical over 9 bases. Germline lookup yields CDR1 LNHNV and CDR2 YYDKDF (reference sequence). The length of the CDR3 is 17 residues. J gave up 2 bases and V 0 bases, and 6 bases lay outside the gene matches.

This clonotype was detected ten times or more. J is TRBJ2-7 and V is TRBV7-2; TRBD1 is a possible D gene (5 bases). Germline CDR1 is SGHTA and CDR2 is FQGNSA. The CDR3 loop spans 14 amino acids. Deletions cut 1 base from V and 3 bases from J, with 10 bases between. The CDR3: CASSLEGRDYEQYF. For the CDR3, the DNA is TGTGCCAGCAGCTTAGAGGGCAGGGACTACGAGCAGTACTTC.

The chain is built from TRBV6-2 or TRBV6-3 and TRBJ2-7, with 8 nucleotides matching TRBD1. CDR3 length equals 13 residues. Trimming removed 5 bases from V and 5 bases from J; junction bases left unmatched: 5. Germline CDR1 and CDR2: MNHEY and SVGEGT. The CDR3 bases are TGTGCCAGCAGTAGGACGGACAGGGACGAGCAGTACTTC. Its protein product is CASSRTDRDEQYF.

Worth noting for this clonotype: Possible read error: a much larger clone is one base away. The rearrangement links TRBV6-1 to TRBJ2-1, with D perhaps being TRBD1 or TRBD2 (5 bases each). This CDR3 is 14 amino acids long. Trimming took 4 bases from V and 13 from J, leaving 20 bases between them. Germline V gene sequence: CDR1 MNHNS, CDR2 SASEGT. The CDR3 reads CASSVEAGMQTQFF. The CDR3 nucleotides are TGTGCCAGCAGTGTGGAGGCAGGGATGCAGACCCAGTTCTTC.

The chain has TRBV5-1 and TRBJ2-1; perhaps TRBD1 as D (6 bases). V was shortened by 4 bases and J by 0 bases, with 14 bases between the two germline ends. The CDR3 length is 16 residues. In germline, CDR1 is SGHRS, CDR2 YFSETQ. The CDR3 loop is CASSGLQGTSYNEQFF. In nucleotides, the CDR3 is TGCGCCAGCAGCGGGTTACAGGGCACCTCCTACAATGAGCAGTTCTTC.

This clonotype has a count of ten or more. The CDR3 nucleotides read TGCGCCAGCAGCTTTGACGGCTACTCCTACGAGCAGTACTTC. Its translation: CASSFDGYSYEQYF. The V call is TRBV5-1, the J call TRBJ2-7; D ambiguous. CDR3 length: 14 amino acids. Germline V gene sequence: CDR1 SGHRS, CDR2 YFSETQ. The V and J ends lost 2 bases and 0 bases respectively, with 9 bases between them.

In its sample, this clonotype was seen a few times. V is TRBV7-2 and J is TRBJ2-1, with D perhaps matching TRBD2 (7 bases). V lost 6 bases and J lost 6, with 15 bases in between. This CDR3 has 14 amino acids. Germline values: CDR1 SGHTA, CDR2 FQGNSA. The CDR3 DNA reads as TGTGCCAGCAGTTATTCGGGGGGCGGCAATGAGCAGTTCTTC. This encodes CASSYSGGGNEQFF.

This chain uses TRBV5-1 with TRBJ1-1; D is ambiguous. V lost 0 bases to trimming and J lost 2 bases, with 8 bases between them. CDR1 SGHRS and CDR2 YFSETQ come from the germline V gene. The CDR3 loop spans 14 amino acids. The chain's CDR3 is CASSLEGDNTEAFF. The CDR3 DNA is TGCGCCAGCAGCTTGGAGGGAGATAACACTGAAGCTTTCTTT.

This clonotype was recorded a few times. The chain has TRBV4-3 and TRBJ2-7; TRBD2 is a possible D gene (6 bases). The CDR3 has 17 residues. V shed 0 bases and J shed 3 bases, with 18 bases lying between them. Germline V gene data show CDR1 as LGHNA and CDR2 as YSLEER. CDR3 in amino acids: CASSQDLRRGSLYEQYF. The CDR3 DNA is TGCGCCAGCAGCCAAGATTTAAGGCGGGGCAGCCTCTACGAGCAGTACTTC.

Only one count was recorded for this clonotype. As DNA, the CDR3 is TGTGCCAGCAGTAGACAGGGTTTCGATCAGCCCCAGCATTTT. Protein sequence: CASSRQGFDQPQHF. The rearrangement links TRBV12-3 or TRBV12-4 to TRBJ1-5; the match to TRBD1 covers 7 bases. The CDR3 spans 14 residues. With V trimmed by 5 bases and J by 5 bases, 6 bases remained unmatched.

The V call is TRBV19, the J call TRBJ2-1; D may be TRBD1 or TRBD2 (5 bases each). With 3 bases removed from V and 8 bases from J, the gap between germline ends came to 17 bases. The germline V gene has CDR1 LNHDA and CDR2 SQIVND (reference sequence). The CDR3 has 15 residues. This chain's CDR3 is CASSIAFWGFDEQFF. The CDR3 coding sequence is TGTGCCAGTAGTATCGCCTTTTGGGGGTTCGATGAGCAGTTCTTC.

This clonotype was detected only a few times. The rearrangement uses TRBV14 and TRBJ2-4, with D unresolved. The germline V and J ends were trimmed by 0 bases and 8 bases, with 8 bases remaining between them. The length of the CDR3 is 13 residues. From germline, CDR1 is SGHDN and CDR2 FVKESK. This CDR3 reads CASSQDLRDIQYF. In nucleotides, the CDR3 is TGTGCCAGCAGCCAAGATCTTAGAGACATTCAGTACTTC.

The gene calls are TRBV3-1 and TRBJ2-6, with 7 bases aligning to TRBD2. The CDR3 is made up of 19 amino acids. Germline trimming cut 5 bases from V and 0 bases from J; bases unmatched to any gene: 13. Per germline, CDR1 LGHDT and CDR2 YNNKEL (reference sequence). CDR3 protein: CASSNRRDYFISGANVLTF. CDR3 coding DNA: TGTGCCAGCAGCAATCGCAGGGACTACTTCATCTCTGGGGCCAACGTCCTGACTTTC.

The table lists this clonotype with a few counts. This chain uses TRBV6-6 with TRBJ1-5, with D possibly TRBD1 on 6 matching bases. Trimming left V 0 bases short and J 5 bases short, with 8 bases between. The V gene's germline CDR1 is MNHNY and CDR2 SVGAGI (reference sequence). The CDR3 sequence is 14 residues long. CDR3 nucleotide sequence: TGTGCCAGCAGTTACTCGGCAGGGGATCAGCCCCAGCATTTT. It specifies CASSYSAGDQPQHF.

This clonotype has a handful of counts. Relative to the germline gene, one junction end is altered; a read error may explain this. The chain employs TRBV10-3 and TRBJ2-5; the match to TRBD2 covers 10 bases. This CDR3 contains 14 residues. Germline V CDR1 and CDR2: ENHRY, SYGVKD. CDR3 bases: TGTGCCATCAATGAGCGGGGGGGCCAAGAGACCCAGTACTTC. Protein sequence: CAINERGGQETQYF.

The sample holds a few counts of this clonotype. The V gene is TRBV6-5, the J gene TRBJ2-1; 8 bases are a match to TRBD2. The CDR3 totals 14 residues. V trimming: 3 bases; J trimming: 6 bases; junction bases outside the gene matches: 4. CDR1 is MNHEY and CDR2 is SVGAGI in the germline V gene. CDR3 protein: CASSYTGGRNEQFF. The CDR3 DNA reads as TGTGCCAGCAGTTATACGGGGGGGCGCAATGAGCAGTTCTTC.

The chain joins TRBV3-1 to TRBJ2-1; perhaps D is TRBD1 or TRBD2 (5 bases each). The J call could be wrong; TRBJ2-7 is a better fit for the DNA end. The CDR3 is 16 residues long. The V gene's germline CDR1 is LGHDT and CDR2 YNNKEL (reference sequence). CDR3 sequence (DNA): TGTGCCAGCAGCCAAGATGGGACGTACCACGACAATGAGCAGTACTTC. Translated: CASSQDGTYHDNEQYF.

The chain links TRBV20-1 to TRBJ1-2; possibly TRBD1 for D (6 bases). The V gene's germline CDR1 is DFQATT and CDR2 SNEGSKA (reference sequence). V lost 3 bases to trimming and J lost 6 bases, with 32 bases between them. The CDR3 runs 19 residues. CDR3 DNA sequence: TGCAGTGCTAGGGAGACAGGTCGAACGATGGGAGGCTTAACGCATGGCTACACCTTC. Protein sequence: CSARETGRTMGGLTHGYTF.

The chain recombines TRBV10-3 with TRBJ2-1, with TRBD1 identical over 7 bases. Near its end, the DNA agrees better with TRBJ2-7, so the J call may be wrong. The CDR3 is 14 amino acids. Per the germline V gene, CDR1 is ENHRY and CDR2 is SYGVKD. The CDR3 DNA sequence: TGTGCCATCAGAGGAGCAGGGGGTCACAATGAGCAGTACTTC. Protein product: CAIRGAGGHNEQYF.

The J gene is TRBJ2-1, the V gene TRBV27; 9 bases align to TRBD2. V gave up 4 bases and J gave up 3 bases; unmatched junction bases: 10. The CDR3 spans 17 residues. Germline V gene lookup returns CDR1 MNHEY and CDR2 SMNVEV (reference sequence). The DNA of the CDR3 is TGTGCCAGCAGTTCCCCACTTAGCGGGAGCGGCTACAATGAGCAGTTCTTC. Its protein is CASSSPLSGSGYNEQFF.

This clonotype was recorded a few times. The chain employs TRBV20-1 and TRBJ2-3; perhaps TRBD2 as D (7 bases). The V and J ends lost 6 bases and 2 bases respectively, with 27 bases between them. Germline V CDR1 and CDR2: DFQATT, SNEGSKA (reference sequence). The CDR3 spans 18 residues. DNA of the CDR3: TGCAGTGCCAGACTCGCTGGGGCGCGGGGGCTACACACAGATACGCAGTATTTT. Translated, it gives CSARLAGARGLHTDTQYF.

V is TRBV29-1 and J is TRBJ1-2, with TRBD1 identical over 9 bases. The V gene end was trimmed by 7 bases and the J gene end by 4 bases; junction bases not matched to a gene: 4. This CDR3 comprises 12 residues. Germline V gives CDR1 SQVTM, CDR2 ANQGSEA. CDR3 nucleotides: TGCAGCGCCGTGACAGGGGGCTATGGCTACACCTTC. Amino acids: CSAVTGGYGYTF.